This TCR beta chain was identified in a study of blood T cell repertoires in COVID-19. The CDR3 loop spans 14 amino acids. V trimming: 5 bases; J trimming: 3 bases; junction bases outside the gene matches: 4. CDR1 SGHNT and CDR2 YENEEA come from the germline V gene. Assay: immunoSEQ multiplex PCR; the TCRdb copy retains only in-frame clones and omits some. The repertoire holds about 150,000 clones, with about 88% as singletons. Sequencing used PBMCs or T cells enriched from blood (not recorded which). This TCR derives from a woman in her forties or fifties who had recovered from COVID-19. The rearrangement joins TRBV11-3 to TRBJ1-1, with 9 bases lining up with TRBD1. CDR3 amino acids: CASSARQGDTEAFF. CDR3 in DNA: TGTGCCAGCAGCGCCCGACAGGGGGACACTGAAGCTTTCTTT.